This TCR beta chain came from a study of OX40 agonist ivuxolimab in advanced cancers. Study overall: The patients got ivuxolimab, which is an agonistic anti-OX40 (CD134) antibody. The group had a mean age of about 64 years, ranged from 23 to 79, and was 75% to 85% male. Study results and limitations: Averaging showed that CD8+ T cells had more expanded clones than CD4+ did.

The CDR3 runs to 16 residues. Trimming pared 4 bases from V and 8 bases from J, leaving 22 bases between. CDR1 is MNHEY and CDR2 is SVGAGI in the germline V gene. By sample share, this clone is medium-sized. Its matching antigen is unknown. Assay: immunoSEQ multiplex PCR; the TCRdb copy retains only in-frame clones and omits some. This sample has around 9,900 clones; over 65% occur once, and the top ten carry 26%. This material consisted of CD4+ or CD8+ T cells sorted from blood, taken in a trial of the OX40 agonist ivuxolimab. The TCR was taken from an adult with an advanced solid tumor such as melanoma, head and neck, liver or kidney cancer. The chain combines TRBV6-5 with TRBJ2-3, with D possibly matching TRBD1 (6 bases). The CDR3 sequence: CASSLRWGRIRGTQYF. CDR3 coding DNA: TGTGCCAGCAGTTTACGGTGGGGGCGCATTCGAGGTACGCAGTATTTT.